A single sample gave rise to the 24 T cell receptor beta chains below, sequenced in a study of blood T cell repertoires in COVID-19. Sequenced by immunoSEQ multiplex PCR; TCRdb stores in-frame clones only, minus some. The sample carries 250,000 to 350,000 clones, over 75% recorded once. The specimen sequenced was PBMCs or T cells enriched from blood (not recorded which). These receptors came from a young woman who had recovered from COVID-19.

The CDR3 sequence is CASRRNTRKVYSGNTIYF. CDR3 bases: TGTGCCAGCAGGCGTAATACCAGGAAGGTTTACTCTGGAAACACCATATATTTT. The genes are TRBV28 and TRBJ1-3; D not resolved. This CDR3 has 18 residues. The V and J ends lost 6 bases and 0 bases respectively, with 21 bases between them. CDR1 and CDR2 from the germline V gene are MDHEN and SYDVKM.

This chain connects TRBV5-1 to TRBJ2-5; TRBD2 matches at 7 bases. The length of the CDR3 is 13 residues. Germline V CDR1 and CDR2: SGHRS, YFSETQ. V shed 6 bases, J shed 1 base, and the junction held 3 bases outside the gene matches. The CDR3 nucleotides read TGCGCCAGCAAGCTAGCGGTCCAAGAGACCCAGTACTTC. Translation gives CASKLAVQETQYF.

The V gene is TRBV21-1, the J gene TRBJ2-7; the table's D call, TRBD2, has no DNA check behind it. TRBV21-1 is labeled a pseudogene. The CDR3 is made up of 15 amino acids. The CDR3 loop reads CASSKGGRSSYEQYF. The CDR3 nucleotides read TGTGCCAGCAGCAAAGGCGGCCGGAGCTCCTACGAGCAGTACTTC.

V usage is TRBV10-3 and J usage is TRBJ2-3, with D unresolved. Trimming shortened V by 2 bases and J by 2 bases, and 5 bases separated the two germline ends. The CDR3 is 13 amino acids. Germline V CDR1 and CDR2: ENHRY, SYGVKD. The CDR3: CAISEENTDTQYF. The CDR3 DNA is TGTGCCATCAGTGAGGAGAACACAGATACGCAGTATTTT.

Here the CDR3 reads CASSYAVSSYNEQFF. CDR3 nucleotide sequence: TGTGCCAGCAGTTACGCAGTAAGCTCCTACAATGAGCAGTTCTTC. This chain connects TRBV6-2 or TRBV6-3 to TRBJ2-1, with D unresolved. Deletions cut 2 bases from V and 0 bases from J, with 8 bases between. CDR1 and CDR2 from the germline V gene are MNHEY and SVGEGT. This CDR3 has 15 amino acids.

The genes are TRBV19 and TRBJ1-5; 9 positions match TRBD1. Germline V gives CDR1 LNHDA, CDR2 SQIVND (reference sequence). The CDR3 runs 16 residues. V was clipped by 4 bases and J by 2 bases; unmatched bases: 6. The CDR3 protein is CASSTTDRGGNQPQHF. The CDR3 DNA reads TGTGCCAGTAGTACAACGGACAGGGGAGGCAATCAGCCCCAGCATTTT.

There are a few counts of this clone. This chain connects TRBV21-1 to TRBJ1-1; the D segment call TRBD1 is taken from the table without a DNA check. TRBV21-1 is listed as a pseudogene. The CDR3 spans 20 residues. The CDR3 nucleotides are TGTGCCAGCAGCAAAGGTAGACCGACAGGGTGGCTTCGGGCGAACACTGAAGCTTTCTTT. The encoded protein is CASSKGRPTGWLRANTEAFF.

The genes are TRBV19 and TRBJ2-2; D might be TRBD1 (6 bases). CDR1 is LNHDA, CDR2 SQIVND, per germline (reference sequence). The CDR3 has 13 residues. The germline V and J ends were trimmed by 4 bases and 7 bases, with 10 bases remaining between them. This chain's CDR3 is CASSTHRDGELFF. Here the CDR3 DNA reads TGTGCCAGTAGTACACACAGGGACGGGGAGCTGTTTTTT.

This clone was picked up one time. This chain joins TRBV30 and TRBJ1-1, with D unclear. The germline V and J ends were trimmed by 4 bases and 0 bases, with 9 bases remaining between them. The CDR3 is 13 residues long. The germline V gene encodes CDR1 GTSNPN and CDR2 SVGIG (reference sequence). CDR3 DNA sequence: TGTGCCTGGAATCCGGTGCTGAACACTGAAGCTTTCTTT. Its protein is CAWNPVLNTEAFF.

This chain connects TRBV18 to TRBJ1-1; D is unclear. The CDR3 has 13 residues. Looked up from germline, CDR1 is KGHSH and CDR2 is LQKENI. V lost 1 base to trimming and J lost 8 bases, with 11 bases between them. The CDR3 nucleotides read TGTGCCAGCTCACCACTAGAGGGAGACGAAGCTTTCTTT. It is translated as CASSPLEGDEAFF.

The rearrangement uses TRBV6-6 and TRBJ1-2; 7 nucleotides line up with TRBD1. CDR1 is MNHNY, CDR2 SVGAGI, per germline (reference sequence). This CDR3 spans 15 amino acids. Germline trimming cut 6 bases from V and 1 base from J; bases unmatched to any gene: 8. CDR3 protein: CASRYPRDSNYGYTF. CDR3 coding DNA: TGTGCCAGCAGGTATCCTCGGGACAGTAACTATGGCTACACCTTC.

V is TRBV5-1 and J is TRBJ2-3, with 9 bases that match TRBD1. Germline trimming cut 0 bases from V and 4 bases from J; bases unmatched to any gene: 6. Germline CDR1 reads SGHRS; CDR2 reads YFSETQ. The CDR3 runs 16 residues. The CDR3 DNA is TGCGCCAGCAGCTTGGCCGGGACAGGGATGGCAGATACGCAGTATTTT. This sequence encodes CASSLAGTGMADTQYF.

The chain combines TRBV2 with TRBJ2-1; 9 nucleotides align to TRBD1. This CDR3 region has 12 residues. V shed 6 bases, J shed 7 bases, and the junction held 1 base outside the gene matches. In germline, CDR1 is SNHLY, CDR2 FYNNEI. The CDR3 DNA sequence: TGTGCCAGCAGCGGGACAGGGAATGAGCAGTTCTTC. Translation gives CASSGTGNEQFF.

The V gene is TRBV6-2 or TRBV6-3, the J gene TRBJ2-1; possibly TRBD2 for D (5 bases). Between the trimmed V and J ends, which lost 5 bases and 2 bases, there was a span of 7 bases. Germline V gene lookup returns CDR1 MNHEY and CDR2 SVGEGT. There are 13 residues in the CDR3. The CDR3 coding sequence is TGTGCCAGCAGTCCCGGGGCCTACAATGAGCAGTTCTTC. It specifies CASSPGAYNEQFF.

The CDR3 reads CASSEWESSYEQYF. The DNA for the CDR3 is TGTGCCAGCAGTGAATGGGAGAGCTCCTACGAGCAGTACTTC. The genes are TRBV6-1 and TRBJ2-7, with D maybe TRBD2 (5 bases). V was clipped by 2 bases and J by 0 bases, with 8 bases between them. Per the germline V gene, CDR1 is MNHNS and CDR2 is SASEGT. This CDR3 is built from 14 residues.

V gene TRBV7-2 combines with J gene TRBJ2-1; TRBD1 matches 9 bases. Germline V CDR1 and CDR2: SGHTA, FQGNSA. The CDR3 runs to 15 residues. J was trimmed by 5 bases and V by 4 bases; bases with no gene match: 6. This chain's CDR3 is CASSSRGQGNNEQFF. CDR3 DNA sequence: TGTGCCAGCAGCTCCAGGGGACAGGGAAACAATGAGCAGTTCTTC.

The chain carries TRBV7-3 and TRBJ2-3, with 13 bases that match TRBD2. There are 17 residues in the CDR3. Germline loops: CDR1 SGHTA, CDR2 FQGTGA. Trimming cost V 5 bases and J 1 base; bases outside gene matches: 6. The CDR3, as DNA: TGTGCCAGCAGCCCGACCGGGACTAGCGGGGGCACAGATACGCAGTATTTT. This codes for CASSPTGTSGGTDTQYF.

A word on this clone: Different DNA sequences within this sample yield the same CDR3. V gene TRBV12-3 or TRBV12-4 combines with J gene TRBJ1-2; a possible D gene is TRBD1 (5 bases). This CDR3 comprises 13 residues. V was clipped by 1 base and J by 4 bases, with 7 bases between them. In nucleotides, the CDR3 is TGTGCCAGCAGTTTAGGGCAGGGCTATGGCTACACCTTC. As protein: CASSLGQGYGYTF.

The gene calls are TRBV27 and TRBJ2-1, with 11 bases fitting TRBD2. This CDR3 contains 15 residues. Per germline, CDR1 MNHEY and CDR2 SMNVEV (reference sequence). J lost 4 bases, V lost 5 bases, and 4 bases had no gene match. CDR3 sequence reads: CASSPGLAVYNEQFF. For the CDR3, the DNA is TGTGCCAGCAGTCCGGGACTAGCGGTGTACAATGAGCAGTTCTTC.

The chain joins TRBV24-1 to TRBJ2-1; D possibly corresponds to TRBD1 (5 bases). Trimming left V 0 bases short and J 6 bases short, with 8 bases between. This CDR3 is built from 14 residues. The germline CDR1 and CDR2 sequences are KGHDR and SFDVKD. The CDR3 DNA is TGTGCCACCAGTGATTTGACAGGCGGCAATGAGCAGTTCTTC. Its translation: CATSDLTGGNEQFF.

The rearrangement links TRBV7-8 to TRBJ1-1; 10 bases match TRBD1. Trimming at V came to 5 bases and at J to 1 base, leaving 7 bases not matched to a gene. This CDR3 region has 16 residues. CDR1 is SGHVS, CDR2 FQNEAQ, per germline. In DNA form, the CDR3 reads TGTGCCAGCAGCCTCCGGGACAGGGGAGGGAACACTGAAGCTTTCTTT. It translates to CASSLRDRGGNTEAFF.

The gene calls are TRBV7-9 and TRBJ2-1, with TRBD2 matching 14 bases. Germline CDR1 SEHNR, CDR2 FQNEAQ (reference sequence). The CDR3 is made up of 15 amino acids. J lost 6 bases, V lost 5 bases, and 3 bases had no gene match. CDR3 loop: CASSPGLAGGNEQFF. In DNA, the CDR3 is TGTGCCAGCAGCCCTGGACTAGCGGGAGGCAATGAGCAGTTCTTC.

The chain has TRBV30 and TRBJ1-3; unclear D gene. The V and J ends lost 0 bases and 4 bases respectively, with 10 bases between them. The CDR3 sequence is 14 residues long. Germline V gene lookup returns CDR1 GTSNPN and CDR2 SVGIG (reference sequence). The CDR3 region has the DNA TGTGCCTGGAGTGTACGCCAGAAAGGAAACACCATATATTTT. As protein: CAWSVRQKGNTIYF.

This chain links TRBV3-1 (or the pseudogene TRBV3-2) with TRBJ2-1; 14 bases fit TRBD2. Germline V lookup: CDR1 LGHDT, CDR2 YNNKEL (reference sequence). The CDR3 totals 18 residues. Germline trimming cut 4 bases from V and 4 bases from J; bases unmatched to any gene: 9. In DNA form, the CDR3 reads TGTGCCAGCAGCCCGGGACTAGCGGGAGAAAGGACATACAATGAGCAGTTCTTC. It specifies CASSPGLAGERTYNEQFF.